Each of the 10 T cell receptor beta chains below was sequenced from the same sample in a study of siplizumab effects on memory and regulatory T cells. Profiling relied on immunoSEQ multiplex PCR, and the TCRdb table lists in-frame clones only, not all of them. This repertoire shows roughly 56,000 clones, just over 90% found once; its top ten account for roughly two fifths. Sequenced input: CD8+ T cells sorted from blood. The receptor set was obtained from a human donor in good health.

This clone was counted between two and nine times. The chain couples TRBV4-3 to TRBJ2-5, with D possibly being TRBD2 (5 bases). Germline CDR1 reads LGHNA; CDR2 reads YSLEER. Trimming cost V 0 bases and J 5 bases, with 25 bases left between them. The CDR3 contains 19 residues. The chain's CDR3 is CASSQEGSGRMTSRETQYF. In DNA form, the CDR3 reads TGCGCCAGCAGCCAAGAAGGGTCGGGAAGGATGACGAGTAGGGAGACCCAGTACTTC.

J is TRBJ2-7 and V is TRBV19; TRBD1 matches at 8 bases. The CDR3 is 14 amino acids. The germline V gene has CDR1 LNHDA and CDR2 SQIVND (reference sequence). V trimming: 4 bases; J trimming: 5 bases; junction bases outside the gene matches: 7. This CDR3 reads CASSTFDRGDEQYF. CDR3 bases: TGTGCCAGTAGTACCTTCGACAGGGGAGACGAGCAGTACTTC.

V usage is TRBV5-1 and J usage is TRBJ1-2; D remains ambiguous. Germline values: CDR1 SGHRS, CDR2 YFSETQ. The germline V and J ends were trimmed by 2 bases and 5 bases, with 10 bases remaining between them. This CDR3 region has 13 residues. CDR3 protein: CASSFPSEYGYTF. CDR3 nucleotide sequence: TGCGCCAGCAGCTTCCCCAGTGAATATGGCTACACCTTC.

This chain connects TRBV14 to TRBJ2-7; 7 bases align to TRBD1. This CDR3 region has 13 residues. CDR1 is SGHDN and CDR2 is FVKESK in the germline V gene. V trimming: 6 bases; J trimming: 1 base; junction bases outside the gene matches: 3. CDR3 in amino acids: CASRAGGSYEQYF. As DNA, the CDR3 is TGTGCCAGCAGGGCAGGGGGATCCTACGAGCAGTACTTC.

The rearrangement joins TRBV27 to TRBJ2-1; TRBD2 matches 9 bases. V dropped 2 bases and J dropped 9; count of bases not matched to a gene: 8. CDR3 size: 15 residues. Germline CDR1 reads MNHEY; CDR2 reads SMNVEV (reference sequence). CDR3 region: CASSLNPAGGGEQFF. The CDR3 bases are TGTGCCAGCAGTTTAAATCCAGCGGGAGGCGGTGAGCAGTTCTTC.

This clone was recorded only once. The chain carries TRBV19 and TRBJ2-3, with unresolved D. Germline V gene lookup returns CDR1 LNHDA and CDR2 SQIVND (reference sequence). The V and J ends lost 5 bases and 2 bases respectively, with 5 bases between them. This CDR3 is built from 12 residues. The chain's CDR3 is CASSPDTDTQYF. The CDR3 nucleotides read TGTGCCAGTAGTCCAGACACAGATACGCAGTATTTT.

The V call is TRBV28, the J call TRBJ1-1; D remains unclear. This CDR3 comprises 13 residues. Looked up from germline, CDR1 is MDHEN and CDR2 is SYDVKM. V was trimmed by 5 bases and J by 5 bases, leaving 12 bases between them. CDR3 sequence: CASSMTSNTEAFF. The CDR3 DNA reads as TGTGCCAGCAGTATGACATCGAATACTGAAGCTTTCTTT.

About this clone itself: Germline and junction disagree at one end, which may indicate a read error. The chain combines TRBV4-1 with TRBJ2-4, with a tentative D call TRBD1 (6 bases). The CDR3 is 13 residues long. Germline-derived CDR1 and CDR2 are MGHRA and YSYEKL. The CDR3 DNA sequence: TGCGCCAGCAGCCAAGATCAGGGGACGGACTCGGACTTC. Translating it yields CASSQDQGTDSDF.

The chain links TRBV27 to TRBJ2-5; TRBD1 agrees at 7 bases. Per the germline V gene, CDR1 is MNHEY and CDR2 is SMNVEV (reference sequence). The length of the CDR3 is 12 residues. J lost 4 bases, V lost 8 bases, and 4 bases had no gene match. CDR3 sequence reads: CASWTGGETQYF. CDR3 bases: TGTGCCAGCTGGACAGGCGGAGAGACCCAGTACTTC.

The sample holds one count of this clone. This chain links TRBV27 with TRBJ2-3, with D unresolved. The germline CDR1 and CDR2 sequences are MNHEY and SMNVEV (reference sequence). Between the trimmed V and J ends, which lost 5 bases and 1 base, there was a span of 7 bases. The CDR3 loop spans 13 amino acids. CDR3 sequence: CASSPFGTDTQYF. As DNA, the CDR3 is TGTGCCAGCAGTCCCTTTGGCACAGATACGCAGTATTTT.